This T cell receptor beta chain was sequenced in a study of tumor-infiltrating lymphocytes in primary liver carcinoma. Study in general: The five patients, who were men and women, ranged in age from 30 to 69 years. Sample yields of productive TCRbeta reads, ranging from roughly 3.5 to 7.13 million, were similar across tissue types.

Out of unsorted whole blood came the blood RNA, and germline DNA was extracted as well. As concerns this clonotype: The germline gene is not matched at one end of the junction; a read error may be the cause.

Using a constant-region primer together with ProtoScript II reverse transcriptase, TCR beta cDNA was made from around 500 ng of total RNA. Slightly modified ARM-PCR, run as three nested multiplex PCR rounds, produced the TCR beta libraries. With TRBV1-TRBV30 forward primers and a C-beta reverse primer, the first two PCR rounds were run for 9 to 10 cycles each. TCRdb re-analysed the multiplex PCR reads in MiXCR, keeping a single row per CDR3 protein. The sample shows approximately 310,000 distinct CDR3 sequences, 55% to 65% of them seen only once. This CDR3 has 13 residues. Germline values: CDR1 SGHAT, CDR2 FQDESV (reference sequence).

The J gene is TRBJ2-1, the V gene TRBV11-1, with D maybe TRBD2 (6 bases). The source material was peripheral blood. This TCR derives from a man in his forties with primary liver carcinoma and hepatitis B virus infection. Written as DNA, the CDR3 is TGTACCAGCGGGCCGGAGTGGGAGAATGAGCAGTTCTTC. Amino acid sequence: CTSGPEWENEQFF. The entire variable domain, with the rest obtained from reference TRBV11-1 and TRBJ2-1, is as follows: EAEVAQSPRYKITEKSQAVAFWCDPISGHATLYWYRQILGQGPELLVQFQDESVVDDSQLPKDRFSAERLKGVDSTLKIQPAELGDSAMYLCTSGPEWENEQFFGPGTRLTVL.